Below, 21 T cell receptor beta chains from the same sample are listed, as sequenced in a study of CD8 T cells in Susac syndrome. The RNA input was about 0.5 to 1 ug, and it was reverse transcribed with random hexamers. TCRdb analysed the immunoSEQ multiplex PCR reads with MiXCR anew, one entry per CDR3 protein. The repertoire consists of 180,000 or so distinct CDR3 sequences, with roughly 95% occurring once and the leading ten covering 0.093%. The specimen sequenced was CD4+ T cells from PBMCs. The source of these receptors is a human donor with multiple sclerosis.

The genes are TRBV20-1 and TRBJ2-7, with a possible D match to TRBD2 (6 bases). The germline CDR1 and CDR2 sequences are DFQATT and SNEGSKA (reference sequence). V dropped 5 bases and J dropped 5 bases, with 16 bases sitting between them. This CDR3 is built from 13 residues. CDR3 in amino acids: CSALTRGLDEQYF. Written as DNA, the CDR3 is TGCAGTGCTTTGACTAGAGGGCTCGACGAGCAGTACTTC.

The chain couples TRBV10-3 to TRBJ2-5; D ambiguous. The length of the CDR3 is 13 residues. Trimming cost V 6 bases and J 5 bases, with 13 bases left between them. Germline CDR1 ENHRY, CDR2 SYGVKD. The CDR3 nucleotides are TGTGCCATCAGCCATGCTTTAGGGGAGACCCAGTACTTC. Protein: CAISHALGETQYF.

The chain links TRBV29-1 to TRBJ1-2; D not resolved. With 6 bases removed from V and 6 bases from J, the gap between germline ends came to 11 bases. The CDR3 spans 11 residues. CDR1 is SQVTM and CDR2 is ANQGSEA in the germline V gene. CDR3 nucleotides: TGCAGCGTAAGTGGGGTTGATGGCTACACCTTC. It encodes CSVSGVDGYTF.

V gene TRBV6-1 combines with J gene TRBJ1-5; 10 nucleotides agree with TRBD1. The CDR3 covers 15 residues. With 5 bases clipped from V and 6 bases from J, the junction kept 7 bases outside the gene matches. CDR1 MNHNS and CDR2 SASEGT come from the germline V gene. This chain's CDR3 is CASSRGTGEGQPQHF. The CDR3 bases are TGTGCCAGCAGTAGAGGGACAGGGGAGGGTCAGCCCCAGCATTTT.

The genes are TRBV3-1 and TRBJ2-4, with 9 bases that match TRBD1. CDR3 length equals 14 residues. Germline CDR1 reads LGHDT; CDR2 reads YNNKEL (reference sequence). V was pared by 4 bases and J by 8 bases, with 6 bases of the junction left unmatched. As DNA, the CDR3 is TGTGCCAGCAGCCCGGGACAGGGCCTTTACATTCAGTACTTC. It codes for CASSPGQGLYIQYF.

The rearrangement joins TRBV9 to TRBJ2-5; D unclear. Germline V gene lookup returns CDR1 SGDLS and CDR2 YYNGEE. The CDR3 is 15 amino acids. V was shortened by 0 bases and J by 5 bases, with 14 bases between the two germline ends. As DNA, the CDR3 is TGTGCCAGCAGCGTAGGAGCCACAGACGGGGAGACCCAGTACTTC. As protein: CASSVGATDGETQYF. The full variable domain, completed using reference TRBV9 and TRBJ2-5, is DSGVTQTPKHLITATGQRVTLRCSPRSGDLSVYWYQQSLDQGLQFLIQYYNGEERAKGNILERFSAQQFPDLHSELNLSSLELGDSALYFCASSVGATDGETQYFGPGTRLLVL.

The chain employs TRBV30 and TRBJ1-2; no firm D call. This CDR3 has 13 residues. The germline V and J ends were trimmed by 5 bases and 3 bases, with 13 bases remaining between them. CDR1 and CDR2 (germline): GTSNPN, SVGIG (reference sequence). The CDR3 here is CAWAMAADYGYTF. DNA for the CDR3: TGTGCCTGGGCAATGGCGGCAGACTATGGCTACACCTTC.

This chain connects TRBV6-5 to TRBJ2-7, with D hard to call. V dropped 0 bases and J dropped 2 bases, with 8 bases sitting between them. This CDR3 comprises 14 residues. CDR1 and CDR2 (germline): MNHEY, SVGAGI. CDR3 sequence reads: CASSYSKGAYEQYF. CDR3 in DNA: TGTGCCAGCAGTTACTCGAAGGGCGCCTACGAGCAGTACTTC.

This clonotype was detected once. The chain combines TRBV20-1 with TRBJ2-3; 11 bases align to TRBD2. Per the germline V gene, CDR1 is DFQATT and CDR2 is SNEGSKA (reference sequence). Unmatched junction bases numbered 6, after V lost 0 bases and J lost 4 bases. The CDR3 is 16 residues long. The CDR3 spells CSARDPTSGSPDTQYF. The CDR3 DNA reads TGCAGTGCTAGAGATCCTACTAGCGGGAGCCCAGATACGCAGTATTTT.

This sequence joins TRBV5-1 and TRBJ2-1, with 7 positions matching TRBD1. CDR1 and CDR2 (germline): SGHRS, YFSETQ. This CDR3 comprises 18 residues. Unmatched junction bases numbered 12, after V lost 3 bases and J lost 0 bases. This chain's CDR3 is CASSSPLRGRSSYNEQFF. In DNA form, the CDR3 reads TGCGCCAGCAGCTCCCCCTTGAGGGGGCGTAGCTCCTACAATGAGCAGTTCTTC.

The chain employs TRBV3-1 and TRBJ2-1, with unresolved D. Germline CDR1 reads LGHDT; CDR2 reads YNNKEL (reference sequence). Trimming removed 0 bases at V and 5 bases at J, with 11 bases between. The CDR3 is 15 amino acids. CDR3 sequence (DNA): TGTGCCAGCAGCCAAGACGCACAGTATAACAATGAGCAGTTCTTC. Its translation is CASSQDAQYNNEQFF.

This rearrangement joins TRBV27 to TRBJ2-4, with TRBD2 matching over 8 bases. The CDR3 has 17 residues. The junction had 18 bases not matched to a gene; V was cut back by 6 bases and J by 8 bases. The germline V gene has CDR1 MNHEY and CDR2 SMNVEV (reference sequence). The CDR3 spells CASRFRGLKSGSDIQYF. CDR3 bases: TGTGCCAGCAGATTCAGGGGATTGAAGAGCGGGAGTGACATTCAGTACTTC.

This clonotype was seen only once. This sequence joins TRBV20-1 and TRBJ2-5, with 11 bases that match TRBD2. CDR1 DFQATT and CDR2 SNEGSKA come from the germline V gene (reference sequence). The junction had 7 bases not matched to a gene; V was cut back by 5 bases and J by 5 bases. The CDR3 is 14 amino acids. CDR3 in DNA: TGCAGTGCTTCCCGACTAGCGGGAAAGGAGACCCAGTACTTC. Protein: CSASRLAGKETQYF.

This chain links TRBV3-1 with TRBJ2-1, with 8 positions matching TRBD2. Trimming at V came to 0 bases and at J to 9 bases, leaving 7 bases not matched to a gene. CDR3 length: 15 amino acids. Looked up from germline, CDR1 is LGHDT and CDR2 is YNNKEL (reference sequence). CDR3 sequence (DNA): TGTGCCAGCAGCCAAGATACTATGGCGGGAGGTGAGCAGTTCTTC. This gives the protein CASSQDTMAGGEQFF.

V gene TRBV29-1 combines with J gene TRBJ2-7; maybe TRBD1 (6 bases). CDR1 is SQVTM and CDR2 is ANQGSEA in the germline V gene. Deletions cut 7 bases from V and 3 bases from J, with 13 bases between. The CDR3 runs 12 residues. Written as DNA, the CDR3 is TGCAGCGGGGTCGGACAGTACTACGAGCAGTACTTC. Protein: CSGVGQYYEQYF.

This clonotype came up once. This chain links TRBV3-1 with TRBJ2-3; 12 bases align to TRBD2. The CDR3 runs to 17 residues. The germline CDR1 and CDR2 sequences are LGHDT and YNNKEL (reference sequence). J lost 5 bases, V lost 4 bases, and 10 bases had no gene match. CDR3 DNA: TGTGCCAGCAGCCTCATTTTGACTAGCGGGAGACTAGATACGCAGTATTTT. This translates into CASSLILTSGRLDTQYF.

This rearrangement joins TRBV12-3 or TRBV12-4 to TRBJ2-1, with no clear D. V lost 1 base, J lost 6 bases, and 4 bases lay in between. The CDR3 covers 12 residues. CDR3 sequence reads: CASSLEANEQFF. CDR3 nucleotides: TGTGCCAGCAGTTTAGAAGCCAATGAGCAGTTCTTC.

The rearrangement uses TRBV7-9 and TRBJ2-6; weak D call: TRBD1 (5 bases). CDR1 and CDR2 from the germline V gene are SEHNR and FQNEAQ (reference sequence). This CDR3 has 16 amino acids. The ends were cut back, 5 bases at V and 5 bases at J, with 16 bases in the middle. CDR3 residues: CASSPPPTAWANVLTF. DNA for the CDR3: TGTGCCAGCAGCCCTCCGCCGACAGCCTGGGCCAACGTCCTGACTTTC.

The gene calls are TRBV20-1 and TRBJ2-7; the D gene is possibly TRBD1 (5 bases). Germline V CDR1 and CDR2: DFQATT, SNEGSKA (reference sequence). The CDR3 consists of 13 residues. Trimming removed 0 bases at V and 5 bases at J, with 11 bases between. The CDR3 loop reads CSAREKGWDEQYF. CDR3 bases: TGCAGTGCTAGAGAAAAGGGGTGGGACGAGCAGTACTTC.

The rearrangement uses TRBV7-6 and TRBJ2-5; D ambiguous. Germline CDR1 reads SGHVS; CDR2 reads FNYEAQ. The germline V and J ends were trimmed by 4 bases and 8 bases, with 14 bases remaining between them. This CDR3 has 13 residues. CDR3 protein: CASSSEGMITQYF. DNA for the CDR3: TGTGCCAGCAGCTCCGAAGGGATGATAACCCAGTACTTC.

The V gene is TRBV14, the J gene TRBJ2-1; 8 bases are a match to TRBD2. With V trimmed by 0 bases and J by 6 bases, 4 bases remained unmatched. The CDR3 is 15 amino acids. In germline, CDR1 is SGHDN, CDR2 FVKESK. CDR3 in amino acids: CASSQDRLAFNEQFF. The CDR3 region has the DNA TGTGCCAGCAGCCAAGACCGACTAGCGTTCAATGAGCAGTTCTTC.